This T cell receptor beta chain was recovered during a study of blood T cell repertoires in COVID-19. Background on the study: Material from acute and convalescent COVID-19 was sourced from the United States, Italy and Spain. In each case, the material was cDNA or gDNA derived from T cells, B-cell-depleted T cells, or PBMCs.

In the study's own analysis: Nucleated cell counts were estimated from reference gene primer amplification. Sequencing used immunoSEQ multiplex PCR; TCRdb keeps in-frame clones, though not all of them. V and J calls plus clone size are reproduced from that table; the DNA served to infer D and trimming. The table has tens of thousands of clones, roughly 87% seen once. V was pared by 7 bases and J by 3 bases, with 11 bases of the junction left unmatched. The CDR3 extends over 15 amino acids. Germline CDR1 and CDR2: MNHEY and SVGAGI. The specimen was peripheral blood. The sequence came from a human donor with acute or convalescent COVID-19. The donor label of this sample is uncertain. V is TRBV6-5 and J is TRBJ2-7; 8 positions match TRBD1. The CDR3 region is CASKKDTGTGYEQYF. In DNA form, the CDR3 reads TGTGCCAGCAAAAAAGACACCGGGACAGGCTACGAGCAGTACTTC.